This T cell receptor (beta chain) was identified in a study of lymphopenia after photon versus proton radiotherapy. V dropped 0 bases and J dropped 0 bases, with 9 bases sitting between them. This CDR3 contains 15 residues. CDR1 and CDR2 (germline): MNHEY, SVGAGI. As for this clone: Its antigen is currently unknown.

General study points: Under photons, naive T cells and diversity fell while effector/memory populations rose.

The repertoire was sequenced with immunoSEQ multiplex PCR; TCRdb's copy has only in-frame clones and lacks some. Seen here are roughly 30,000 clones, about four fifths observed once, and the top ten hold around a third. This specimen was peripheral blood, taken from a patient treated with photon-based radiotherapy. The chain carries TRBV6-5 and TRBJ2-7; D remains ambiguous. The receptor comes from a man between 45 and 60 years old with gastric cancer. Here the CDR3 DNA reads TGTGCCAGCAGTTACTCTGACGCAAGCTCCTACGAGCAGTACTTC. Amino acids: CASSYSDASSYEQYF.